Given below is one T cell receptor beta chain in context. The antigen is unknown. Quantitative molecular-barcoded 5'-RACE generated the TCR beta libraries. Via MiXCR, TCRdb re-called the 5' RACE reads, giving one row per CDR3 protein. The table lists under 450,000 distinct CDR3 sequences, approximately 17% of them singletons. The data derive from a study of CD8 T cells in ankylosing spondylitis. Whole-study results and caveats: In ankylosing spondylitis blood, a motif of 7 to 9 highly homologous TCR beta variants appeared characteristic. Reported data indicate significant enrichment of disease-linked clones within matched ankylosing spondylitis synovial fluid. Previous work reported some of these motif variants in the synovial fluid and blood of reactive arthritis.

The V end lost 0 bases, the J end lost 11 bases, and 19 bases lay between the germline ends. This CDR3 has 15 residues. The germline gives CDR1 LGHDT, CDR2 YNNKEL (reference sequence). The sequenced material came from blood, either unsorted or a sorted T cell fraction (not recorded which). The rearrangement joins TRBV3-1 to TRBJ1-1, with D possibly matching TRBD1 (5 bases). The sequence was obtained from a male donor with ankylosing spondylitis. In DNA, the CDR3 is TGTGCCAGCAGCCAAGATGAAGGGGCTCCTAGGGGTGCTTTCTTT. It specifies CASSQDEGAPRGAFF.